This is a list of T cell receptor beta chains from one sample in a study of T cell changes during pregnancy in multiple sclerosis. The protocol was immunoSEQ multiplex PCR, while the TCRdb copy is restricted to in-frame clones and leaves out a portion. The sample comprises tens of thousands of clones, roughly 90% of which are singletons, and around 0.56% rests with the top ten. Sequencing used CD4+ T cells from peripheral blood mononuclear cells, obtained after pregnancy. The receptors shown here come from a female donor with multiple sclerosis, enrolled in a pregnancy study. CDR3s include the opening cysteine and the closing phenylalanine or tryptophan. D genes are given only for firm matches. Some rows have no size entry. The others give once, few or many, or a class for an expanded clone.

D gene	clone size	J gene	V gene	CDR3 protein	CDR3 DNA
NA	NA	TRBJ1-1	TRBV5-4	CASRPGTTNTEAFF	TGTGCCAGCAGACCCGGGACAACCAACACTGAAGCTTTCTTT
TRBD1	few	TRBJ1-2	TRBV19	CASSIAWTGRDGYTF	TGTGCCAGTAGTATAGCGTGGACAGGGAGGGATGGCTACACCTTC
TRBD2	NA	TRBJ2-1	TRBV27	CASSLYTSGSANEQFF	TGTGCCAGCAGTTTATACACTAGCGGGAGCGCAAATGAGCAGTTCTTC
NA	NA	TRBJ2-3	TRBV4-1	CASSQVGRSEGRDTQYF	TGCGCCAGCAGCCAAGTGGGCCGGAGTGAGGGAAGGGATACGCAGTATTTT
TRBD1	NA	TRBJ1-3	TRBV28	CASSGLLTGGNTIYF	TGTGCCAGCAGTGGTCTACTGACAGGGGGAAACACCATATATTTT
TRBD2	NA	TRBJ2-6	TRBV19	CATQPREGGANVLTF	TGTGCCACCCAACCCAGGGAGGGTGGGGCCAACGTCCTGACTTTC
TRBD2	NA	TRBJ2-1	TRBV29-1	CSVGGTSAPYNEQFF	TGCAGCGTTGGCGGGACTAGCGCCCCTTACAATGAGCAGTTCTTC
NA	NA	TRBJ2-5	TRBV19	CASSIGLGQTQYF	TGTGCCAGTAGTATAGGTCTGGGCCAGACCCAGTACTTC
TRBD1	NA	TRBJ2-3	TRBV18	CASSQNRGQDTQYF	TGTGCCAGCTCGCAAAACAGGGGGCAGGATACGCAGTATTTT
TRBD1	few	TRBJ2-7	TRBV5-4	CASSLTGGVYEQYF	TGTGCCAGCAGCCTCACAGGGGGCGTCTACGAGCAGTACTTC
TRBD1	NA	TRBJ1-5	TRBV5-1	CASSRTGEGEPQHF	TGCGCCAGCAGCAGGACAGGGGAAGGAGAACCCCAGCATTTT
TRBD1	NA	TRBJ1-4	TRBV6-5	CASRLDRGEKLFF	TGTGCCAGCAGGTTGGACAGGGGGGAAAAACTGTTTTTT
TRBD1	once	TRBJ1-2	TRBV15	CATSRHPSGQFYGYTF	TGTGCCACCAGCAGGCATCCTTCGGGACAGTTCTATGGCTACACCTTC
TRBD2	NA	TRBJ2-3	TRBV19	CASSGTSSSSTDTQYF	TGTGCCAGTAGTGGGACTAGCTCCTCAAGCACAGATACGCAGTATTTT
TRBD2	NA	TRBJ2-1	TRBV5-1	CASTTLAGVIEQFF	TGCGCCAGCACCACCTTAGCGGGAGTCATTGAGCAGTTCTTC
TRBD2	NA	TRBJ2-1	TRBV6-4	CASSEGLAGVMGEQFF	TGTGCCAGCAGTGAGGGACTAGCGGGAGTGATGGGTGAGCAGTTCTTC
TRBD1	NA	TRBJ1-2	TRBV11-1	CASSLGPGTDYGYTF	TGTGCCAGCAGCTTAGGCCCCGGGACAGACTATGGCTACACCTTC
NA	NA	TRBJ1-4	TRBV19	CASSIYEKLFF	TGTGCCAGTAGTATCTATGAAAAACTGTTTTTT
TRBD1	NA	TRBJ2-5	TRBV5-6	CASSPTGVQETQYF	TGTGCCAGCAGTCCAACAGGGGTCCAAGAGACCCAGTACTTC
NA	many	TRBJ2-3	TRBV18	CASSPARQGRDTQYF	TGTGCCAGCTCACCGGCGCGGCAGGGGCGGGATACGCAGTATTTT
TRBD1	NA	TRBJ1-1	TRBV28	CASSLTGGNTEAFF	TGTGCCAGCAGTCTCACAGGGGGTAACACTGAAGCTTTCTTT
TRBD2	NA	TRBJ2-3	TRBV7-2	CASSFGLAKEYF	TGTGCCAGCAGCTTTGGACTAGCAAAGGAGTATTTT
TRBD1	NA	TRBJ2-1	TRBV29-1	CSVDKRRTGINSYNEQFF	TGCAGCGTTGACAAACGCCGGACAGGTATCAACTCCTACAATGAGCAGTTCTTC
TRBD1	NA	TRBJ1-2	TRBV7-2	CASSSPGQGDYGYTF	TGTGCCAGCAGCTCCCCGGGACAGGGGGACTATGGCTACACCTTC
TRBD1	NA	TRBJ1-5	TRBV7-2	CASSLTGGNQPQHF	TGTGCCAGCAGCCTAACAGGGGGGAATCAGCCCCAGCATTTT
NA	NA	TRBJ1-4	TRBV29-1	CSVTGTNEKLFF	TGCAGCGTTACGGGAACTAATGAAAAACTGTTTTTT
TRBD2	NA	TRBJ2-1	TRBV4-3	CASSQEGTSGYNEQFF	TGCGCCAGCAGCCAAGAGGGGACTAGCGGATACAATGAGCAGTTCTTC
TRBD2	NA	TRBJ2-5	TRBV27	CASSLYSGRQETQYF	TGTGCCAGCAGTCTCTATAGCGGGCGACAAGAGACCCAGTACTTC
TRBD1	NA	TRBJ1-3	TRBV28	CASSTGAGNTIYF	TGTGCCAGCAGTACAGGGGCTGGAAACACCATATATTTT
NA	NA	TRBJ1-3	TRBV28	CASSSQGRDTIYF	TGTGCCAGCAGTTCCCAAGGGAGAGACACCATATATTTT
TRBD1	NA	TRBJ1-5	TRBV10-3	CAISTGDHSNQPQHF	TGTGCCATCAGCACAGGGGACCACAGCAATCAGCCCCAGCATTTT